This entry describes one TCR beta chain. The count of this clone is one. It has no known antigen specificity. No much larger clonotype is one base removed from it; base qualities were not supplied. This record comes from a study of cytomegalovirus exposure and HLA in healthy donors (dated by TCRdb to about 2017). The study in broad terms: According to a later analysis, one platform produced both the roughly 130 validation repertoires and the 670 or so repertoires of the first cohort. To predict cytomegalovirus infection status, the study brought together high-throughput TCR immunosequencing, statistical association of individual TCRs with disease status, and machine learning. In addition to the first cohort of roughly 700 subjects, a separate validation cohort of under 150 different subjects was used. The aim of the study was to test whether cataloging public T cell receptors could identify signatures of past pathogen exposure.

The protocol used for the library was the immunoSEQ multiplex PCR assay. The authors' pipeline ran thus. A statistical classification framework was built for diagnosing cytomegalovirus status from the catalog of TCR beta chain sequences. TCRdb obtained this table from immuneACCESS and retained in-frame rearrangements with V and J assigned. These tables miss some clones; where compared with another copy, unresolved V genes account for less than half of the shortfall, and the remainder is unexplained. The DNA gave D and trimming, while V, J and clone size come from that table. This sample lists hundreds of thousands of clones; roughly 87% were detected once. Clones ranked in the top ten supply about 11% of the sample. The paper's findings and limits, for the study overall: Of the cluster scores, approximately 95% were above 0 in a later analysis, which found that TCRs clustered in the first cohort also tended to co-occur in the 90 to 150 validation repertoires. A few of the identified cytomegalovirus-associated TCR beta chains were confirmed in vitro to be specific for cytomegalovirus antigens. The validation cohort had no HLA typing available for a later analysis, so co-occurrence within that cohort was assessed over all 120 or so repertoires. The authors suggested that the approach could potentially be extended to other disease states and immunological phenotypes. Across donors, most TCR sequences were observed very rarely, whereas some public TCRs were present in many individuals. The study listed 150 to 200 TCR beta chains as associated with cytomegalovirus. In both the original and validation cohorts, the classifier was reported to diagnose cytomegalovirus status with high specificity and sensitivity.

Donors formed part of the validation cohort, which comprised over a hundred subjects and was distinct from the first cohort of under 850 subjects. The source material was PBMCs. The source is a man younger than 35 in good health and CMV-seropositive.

The CDR3 here reads CAWSVGGRAAGYTF. DNA sequence: TGTGCCTGGAGTGTAGGCGGGAGAGCAGCTGGCTACACCTTC. The rearrangement joined TRBV30 to TRBJ1-2, with no D gene named confidently. The V end loses 0 bases and the J end loses 7 bases, and a stretch of 15 bases separates them. The CDR3 runs 14 residues from the cysteine to the phenylalanine. The kept DNA is CDR3 alone, 42 bases in frame from the first base. CDR1 and CDR2 are read off the germline V gene (reference sequence) as GTSNPN and SVGIG.